Given below is one TCR beta chain in context. Its cognate antigen is unknown. The data are from a study of blood T cells in healthy people across ages. Study at large: Using template switching, researchers captured about one barcoded beta molecule for each two T cells.

The CDR3 has 17 residues. Germline lookup yields CDR1 SGHTA and CDR2 FQGNSA. J lost 13 bases, V lost 1 base, and 19 bases had no gene match. A second PCR of 7 to 11 cycles used a sample-barcoded 5' primer and a J-beta primer mix. Each of the cDNA molecules was tagged by a template-switch adaptor with 12 random nucleotides. One entry per CDR3 protein, called by TCRdb with MiXCR from the 5' RACE reads. The sample lists just over 1 million distinct CDR3 sequences, under 55% seen once, with around 18% in the top ten. It was approximately 9 milliliters of peripheral blood that were drawn from each donor. Study outcomes and limitations: Total diversity from one million sequenced T cells was likely underestimated.

The TCR sequence derives from a woman in her sixties or seventies in good health. The V gene is TRBV7-2, the J gene TRBJ2-4; 7 bases fit TRBD2. Material for sequencing was blood. The CDR3 coding sequence is TGTGCCAGCAGCTTAGGAAAACCGGGACTAAGAAACAATGAGCAGTACTTC. Protein product: CASSLGKPGLRNNEQYF.